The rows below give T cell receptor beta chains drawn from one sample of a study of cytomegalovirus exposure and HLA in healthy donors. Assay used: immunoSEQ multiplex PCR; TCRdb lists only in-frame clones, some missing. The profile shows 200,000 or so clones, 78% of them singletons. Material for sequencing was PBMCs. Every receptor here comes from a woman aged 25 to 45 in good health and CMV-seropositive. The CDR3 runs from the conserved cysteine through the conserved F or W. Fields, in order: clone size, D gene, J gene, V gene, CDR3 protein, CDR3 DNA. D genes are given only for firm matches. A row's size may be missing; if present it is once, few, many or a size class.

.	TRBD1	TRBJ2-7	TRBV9	CASSARDRAYEQYF	TGTGCCAGCAGCGCCCGGGACAGGGCTTACGAGCAGTACTTC
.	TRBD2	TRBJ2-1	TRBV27	CASRTPTSGYNEQFF	TGTGCCAGCAGGACACCTACTAGCGGATACAATGAGCAGTTCTTC
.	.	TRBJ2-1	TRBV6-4	CATRLGENEQFF	TGTGCCACCCGTTTGGGAGAGAATGAGCAGTTCTTC
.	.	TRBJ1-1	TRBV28	CASSLLRILGRVRTEAFF	TGTGCCAGCAGTTTATTGCGGATATTAGGGCGGGTAAGGACTGAAGCTTTCTTT
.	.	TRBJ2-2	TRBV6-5	CASSYSPTGIPGELFF	TGTGCCAGCAGTTACTCGCCTACAGGGATCCCCGGGGAGCTGTTTTTT
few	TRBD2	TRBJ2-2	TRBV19	CASSILSGGRPGELFF	TGTGCCAGTAGTATACTAAGCGGGGGGCGCCCCGGGGAGCTGTTTTTT
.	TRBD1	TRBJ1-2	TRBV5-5	CASSPRTGERLRGYTF	TGTGCCAGCAGCCCCCGGACAGGGGAGAGGCTACGGGGCTACACCTTC
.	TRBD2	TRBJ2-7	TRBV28	CASSFPLTSGNSYEQYF	TGTGCCAGCAGTTTCCCCCTGACTAGCGGGAACTCCTACGAGCAGTACTTC
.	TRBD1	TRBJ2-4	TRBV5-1	CASSLRLGQGVTKNIQYF	TGCGCCAGCAGCTTGCGTTTGGGACAGGGCGTAACCAAAAACATTCAGTACTTC
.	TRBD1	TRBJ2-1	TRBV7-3	CASSLGQGAVNEQFF	TGTGCCAGCAGCTTAGGGCAGGGGGCGGTCAATGAGCAGTTCTTC
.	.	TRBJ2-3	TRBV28	CASSLTVATQYF	TGTGCCAGCAGTCTGACGGTAGCTACGCAGTATTTT
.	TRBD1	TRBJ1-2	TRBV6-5	CASSPISGGSVGYTF	TGTGCCAGCAGTCCTATCTCAGGGGGCTCGGTTGGCTACACCTTC
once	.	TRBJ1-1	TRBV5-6	CASSREAFF	TGTGCCAGCAGCCGTGAAGCTTTCTTT
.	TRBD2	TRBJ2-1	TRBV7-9	CASSLASSGRNGEQFF	TGTGCCAGCAGCTTAGCGTCCAGCGGGAGAAATGGTGAGCAGTTCTTC
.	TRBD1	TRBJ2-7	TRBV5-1	CASRGATGGTYEQYF	TGCGCCAGCAGGGGGGCGACAGGGGGTACGTACGAGCAGTACTTC
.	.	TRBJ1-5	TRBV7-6	CATAETASNQPQHF	TGTGCCACGGCCGAGACAGCTAGCAATCAGCCCCAGCATTTT
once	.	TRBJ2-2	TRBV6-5	CASSYSSRANTGELFF	TGTGCCAGCAGTTACTCGAGCAGGGCGAACACCGGGGAGCTGTTTTTT
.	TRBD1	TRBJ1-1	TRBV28	CASSLSLGQGNTEAFF	TGTGCCAGCAGTTTATCCCTAGGACAGGGGAACACTGAAGCTTTCTTT
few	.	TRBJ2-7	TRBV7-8	CASTLLTGFYEQYF	TGTGCCAGCACCCTTCTAACAGGGTTCTACGAGCAGTACTTC
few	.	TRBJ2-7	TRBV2	CASSEAYEQYF	TGTGCCAGCAGTGAGGCTTACGAGCAGTACTTC
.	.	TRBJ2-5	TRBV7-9	CASSPRGGTETQYF	TGTGCCAGCAGCCCACGAGGGGGAACAGAGACCCAGTACTTC
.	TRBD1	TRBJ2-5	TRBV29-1	CSVVKHYSGQGSAETQYF	TGCAGCGTTGTCAAGCACTACTCGGGACAGGGGTCCGCAGAGACCCAGTACTTC
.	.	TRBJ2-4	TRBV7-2	CASSLNRAAKNIQYF	TGTGCCAGCAGCTTAAACAGGGCGGCCAAAAACATTCAGTACTTC
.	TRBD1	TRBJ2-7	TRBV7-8	CASRVDRDSYEQYF	TGTGCCAGCAGGGTCGACAGGGATTCCTACGAGCAGTACTTC
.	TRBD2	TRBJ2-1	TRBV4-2	CASTWTSGSSNEQFF	TGTGCCAGCACCTGGACTAGCGGGAGTTCCAACGAGCAGTTCTTC
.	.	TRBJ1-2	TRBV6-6	CASSYDPLGEYGYTF	TGTGCCAGCAGTTACGATCCCCTCGGGGAATATGGCTACACCTTC
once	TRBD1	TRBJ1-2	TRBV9	CASSVVGQSSHGYTF	TGTGCCAGCAGCGTAGTGGGACAGTCAAGTCATGGCTACACCTTC
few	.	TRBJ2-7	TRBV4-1	CASSQAGFSDEQYF	TGCGCCAGCAGCCAAGCGGGTTTCTCTGACGAGCAGTACTTC
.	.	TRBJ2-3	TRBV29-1	CSVGADTQYF	TGCAGCGTTGGGGCCGATACGCAGTATTTT
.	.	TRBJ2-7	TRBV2	CASSETRRGLYEQYF	TGTGCCAGCAGTGAAACGAGGCGAGGACTCTACGAGCAGTACTTC
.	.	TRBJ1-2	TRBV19	CASSQPGRPYGYTF	TGTGCCAGTAGCCAACCTGGGAGACCTTATGGCTACACCTTC
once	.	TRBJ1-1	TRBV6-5	CASSSLQAETEAFF	TGTGCCAGCAGTTCCCTGCAAGCGGAGACTGAAGCTTTCTTT
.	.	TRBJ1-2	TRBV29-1	CSAKEGGANYGYTF	TGCAGCGCTAAAGAGGGGGGAGCTAACTATGGCTACACCTTC
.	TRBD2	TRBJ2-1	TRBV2	CASSVRLALSEQFF	TGTGCCAGCAGTGTACGACTAGCTCTCAGTGAGCAGTTCTTC
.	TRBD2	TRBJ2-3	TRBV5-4	CASSLGRGRSDTQYF	TGTGCCAGCAGCTTGGGACGCGGGAGATCGGATACGCAGTATTTT
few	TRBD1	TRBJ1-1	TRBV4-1	CASSLGTERNTEAFF	TGCGCCAGCAGCCTAGGGACAGAGCGGAACACTGAAGCTTTCTTT
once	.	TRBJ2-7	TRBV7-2	CASSLELDSSYEQYF	TGTGCCAGCAGCTTAGAGCTAGACAGCTCCTACGAGCAGTACTTC
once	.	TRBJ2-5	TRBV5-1	CASSRQGDRLGETQYF	TGCGCCAGCAGCCGTCAAGGCGATAGACTAGGGGAGACCCAGTACTTC
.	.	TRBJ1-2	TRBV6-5	CASRDAGGWGYGYTF	TGTGCCAGCAGAGATGCGGGGGGATGGGGCTATGGCTACACCTTC
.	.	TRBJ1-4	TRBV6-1	CASSVNLEKLFF	TGTGCCAGCAGTGTTAATCTGGAAAAACTGTTTTTT
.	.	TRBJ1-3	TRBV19	CASSILGVRNTIYF	TGTGCCAGTAGTATACTCGGGGTTCGGAACACCATATATTTT
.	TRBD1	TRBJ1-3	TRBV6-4	CARKGTGISGNTIYF	TGTGCCAGAAAGGGGACAGGCATCTCTGGAAACACCATATATTTT
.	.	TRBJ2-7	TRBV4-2	CASSPVRGEQYF	TGTGCCAGCAGCCCCGTCCGGGGCGAGCAGTACTTC
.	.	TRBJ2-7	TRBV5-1	CASSLALQGYEQYF	TGCGCCAGCAGCTTGGCCCTCCAGGGTTACGAGCAGTACTTC
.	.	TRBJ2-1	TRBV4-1	CASSTGGLSYNEQFF	TGCGCCAGCAGCACCGGGGGGCTCTCCTACAATGAGCAGTTCTTC
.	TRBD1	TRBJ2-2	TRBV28	CASSLTGATGELFF	TGTGCCAGCAGTTTGACAGGGGCCACCGGGGAGCTGTTTTTT
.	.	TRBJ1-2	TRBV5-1	CASKTGYGGVYGYTF	TGCGCCAGCAAGACGGGCTACGGGGGAGTCTATGGCTACACCTTC